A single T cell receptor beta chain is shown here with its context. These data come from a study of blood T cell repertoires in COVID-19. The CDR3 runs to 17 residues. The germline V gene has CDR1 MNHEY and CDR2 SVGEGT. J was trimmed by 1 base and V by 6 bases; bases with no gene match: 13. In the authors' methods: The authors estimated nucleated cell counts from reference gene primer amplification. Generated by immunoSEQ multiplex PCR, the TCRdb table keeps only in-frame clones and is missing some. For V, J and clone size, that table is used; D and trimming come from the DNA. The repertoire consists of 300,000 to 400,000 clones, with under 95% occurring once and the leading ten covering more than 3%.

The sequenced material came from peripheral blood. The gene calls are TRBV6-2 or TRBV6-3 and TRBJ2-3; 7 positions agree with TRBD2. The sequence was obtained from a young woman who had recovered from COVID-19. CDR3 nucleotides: TGTGCCAGCAGCCCAGCGTGGGCGGGAGCTGGCACAGATACGCAGTATTTT. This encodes CASSPAWAGAGTDTQYF.